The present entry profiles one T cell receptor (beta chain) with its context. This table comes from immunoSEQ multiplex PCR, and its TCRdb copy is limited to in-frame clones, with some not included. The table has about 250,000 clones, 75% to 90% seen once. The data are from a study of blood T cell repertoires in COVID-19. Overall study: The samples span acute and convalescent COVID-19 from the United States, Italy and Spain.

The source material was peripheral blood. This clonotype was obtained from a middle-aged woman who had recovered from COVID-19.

CDR3 residues: CASSDRGGSPLHF. The CDR3 DNA reads TGTGCCAGCAGTGATAGGGGGGGTTCACCCCTCCACTTT. V gene TRBV2 combines with J gene TRBJ1-6; D possibly corresponds to TRBD1 (6 bases). The CDR3 contains 13 residues. Trimming left V 3 bases short and J 9 bases short, with 9 bases between. Germline V lookup: CDR1 SNHLY, CDR2 FYNNEI.